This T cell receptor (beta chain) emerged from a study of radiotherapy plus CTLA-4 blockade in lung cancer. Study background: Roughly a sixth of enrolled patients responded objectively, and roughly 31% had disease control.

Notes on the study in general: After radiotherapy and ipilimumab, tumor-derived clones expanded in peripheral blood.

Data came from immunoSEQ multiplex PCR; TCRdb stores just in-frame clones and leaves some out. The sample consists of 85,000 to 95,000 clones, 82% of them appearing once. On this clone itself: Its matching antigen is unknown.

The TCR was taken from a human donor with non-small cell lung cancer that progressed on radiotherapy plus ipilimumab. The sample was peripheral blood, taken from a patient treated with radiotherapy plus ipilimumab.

Written as DNA, the CDR3 is TGTGCCAGTAGTTCGACTGGGGAGGCAGATACGCAGTATTTT. It codes for CASSSTGEADTQYF. The V and J genes are TRBV19 and TRBJ2-3, with D maybe TRBD2 (6 bases). Germline V gene data show CDR1 as LNHDA and CDR2 as SQIVND (reference sequence). This CDR3 has 14 amino acids. V lost 5 bases to trimming and J lost 4 bases, with 13 bases between them. Using reference TRBV19 and TRBJ2-3 for the parts outside the CDR3, the full variable domain is DGGITQSPKYLFRKEGQNVTLSCEQNLNHDAMYWYRQDPGQGLRLIYYSQIVNDFQKGDIAEGYSVSREKKESFPLTVTSAQKNPTAFYLCASSSTGEADTQYFGPGTRLTVL.